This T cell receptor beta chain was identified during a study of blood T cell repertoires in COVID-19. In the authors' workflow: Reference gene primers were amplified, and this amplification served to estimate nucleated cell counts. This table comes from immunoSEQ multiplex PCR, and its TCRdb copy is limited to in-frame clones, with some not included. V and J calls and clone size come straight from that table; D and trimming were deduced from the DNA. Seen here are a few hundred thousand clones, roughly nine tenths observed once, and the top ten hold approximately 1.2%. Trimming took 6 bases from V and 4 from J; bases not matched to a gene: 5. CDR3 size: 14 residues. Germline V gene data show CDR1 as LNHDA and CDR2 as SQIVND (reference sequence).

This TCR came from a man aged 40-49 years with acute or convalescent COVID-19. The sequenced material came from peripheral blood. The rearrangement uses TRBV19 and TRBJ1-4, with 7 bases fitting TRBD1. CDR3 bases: TGTGCCAGTAGAAACCCAGGGGGTAATGAAAAACTGTTTTTT. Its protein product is CASRNPGGNEKLFF.